The rows below give T cell receptor beta chains drawn from one sample of a study of siplizumab effects on memory and regulatory T cells. TCRdb's table, derived via immunoSEQ multiplex PCR, lists solely in-frame clones and lacks some. The sample has some 120,000 clones; about 93% are singletons. Sample: non-Treg CD4+ T cells sorted from blood. These TCRs come from a human donor in good health. The CDR3 runs from the conserved cysteine through the conserved F or W. The D gene is left open where the match is weak. Size is omitted from some rows. Given values are once, few, many or a class for expanded clones.

j_call d_call clone_size v_call cdr3_aa cdr3_nt
TRBJ1-1 - - TRBV21-1 CASSKAQDTEAFF TGTGCCAGCAGCAAAGCTCAAGACACGGAAGCTTTCTTT
TRBJ1-4 TRBD1 - TRBV2 CASSSRGRDNEKLFF TGTGCCAGCAGTTCCAGGGGGCGGGATAATGAAAAACTGTTTTTT
TRBJ2-7 - - TRBV6-5 CASSFSGAGSYEQYF TGTGCCAGCAGTTTCTCGGGGGCGGGCTCCTACGAGCAGTACTTC
TRBJ1-1 TRBD1 - TRBV9 CASSVGWGGQGEAFF TGTGCCAGCAGCGTAGGTTGGGGGGGACAGGGTGAAGCTTTCTTT
TRBJ2-7 - once TRBV30 CAWSVPPKGEQYF TGTGCCTGGAGTGTCCCTCCTAAGGGCGAGCAGTACTTC
TRBJ1-3 - - TRBV18 CASSPPLNTIYF TGTGCCAGCTCACCACCCCTAAACACCATATATTTT
TRBJ2-3 - - TRBV6-5 CASSSTDTQYF TGTGCCAGCAGTTCAACAGATACGCAGTATTTT
TRBJ1-2 TRBD1 once TRBV19 CASSIKGDSAWTF TGTGCCAGTAGTATTAAGGGGGACAGCGCGTGGACCTTC
TRBJ2-3 TRBD2 - TRBV6-5 CASSLAGALRGTQYF TGTGCCAGCAGTCTAGCGGGGGCCCTCCGAGGAACGCAGTATTTT
TRBJ2-2 - - TRBV29-1 CSVALPPGAGELFF TGCAGCGTTGCACTTCCCCCCGGGGCCGGGGAGCTGTTTTTT
TRBJ2-5 TRBD2 - TRBV7-9 CASSLISGGATETQYF TGTGCCAGCAGCTTAATTAGCGGGGGGGCCACAGAGACCCAGTACTTC